This T cell receptor (beta chain) was obtained from a study of blood T cell repertoires in COVID-19. Profiling relied on immunoSEQ multiplex PCR, and the TCRdb table lists in-frame clones only, not all of them. Among about 410,000 clones listed, 90% were seen once. This clonotype was obtained from a man aged 18 to 29 who had recovered from COVID-19. Sequenced: PBMCs or T cells enriched from blood (not recorded which).

The CDR3 DNA reads as TGTGCCACCAGTGACGCGGGACAGGGGTCCTACGAGCAGTACTTC. The encoded protein is CATSDAGQGSYEQYF. The chain joins TRBV24-1 to TRBJ2-7; 10 bases map to TRBD1. Germline V lookup: CDR1 KGHDR, CDR2 SFDVKD. There are 15 residues in the CDR3. The J segment lost 1 base and the V segment lost 4 bases, leaving 3 bases of the junction unmatched.